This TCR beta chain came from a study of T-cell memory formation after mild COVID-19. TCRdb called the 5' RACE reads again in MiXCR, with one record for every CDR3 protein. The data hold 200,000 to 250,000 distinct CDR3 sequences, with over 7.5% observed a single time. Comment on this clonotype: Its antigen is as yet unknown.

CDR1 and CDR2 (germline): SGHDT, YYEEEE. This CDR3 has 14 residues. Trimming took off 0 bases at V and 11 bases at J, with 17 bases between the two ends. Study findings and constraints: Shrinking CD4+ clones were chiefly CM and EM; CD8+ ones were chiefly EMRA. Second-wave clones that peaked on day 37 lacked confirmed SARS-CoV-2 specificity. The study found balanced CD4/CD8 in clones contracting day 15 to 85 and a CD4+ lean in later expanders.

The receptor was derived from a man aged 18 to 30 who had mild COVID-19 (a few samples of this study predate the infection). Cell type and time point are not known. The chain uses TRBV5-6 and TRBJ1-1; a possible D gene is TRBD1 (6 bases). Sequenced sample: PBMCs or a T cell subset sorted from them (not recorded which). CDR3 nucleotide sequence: TGTGCCAGCAGCTTGGGTAGGGGGTCAGGACGGGCTTTCTTT. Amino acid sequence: CASSLGRGSGRAFF.